Here is one TCR beta chain with its context. The antigen is not known. The sample's treatment: oral pan-JAK inhibitor, 5-10 mg twice daily. Lesional scalp tissue (obtained by punch biopsy) and peripheral blood were collected from alopecia areata patients. The authors sorted CD4+ and CD8+ T cells from PBMCs. CDR1 SGHVS and CDR2 FNYEAQ come from the germline V gene. The CDR3 is made up of 18 amino acids. Between the trimmed V and J ends, which lost 5 bases and 1 base, there was a span of 21 bases. These data are taken from a study of CD8+ T cells in alopecia areata. Findings of the study overall: Sequencing of scalp samples also captures resident alphabeta T cells of normal skin. There were many expanded lesional clones persisting in scalp and blood during tofacitinib.

Extracted RNA was reverse transcribed into cDNA, the sequencing template. TCRdb's table, derived via immunoSEQ multiplex PCR, lists solely in-frame clones and lacks some. The profile shows roughly 200,000 clones, under 40% of them singletons. The chain links TRBV7-6 to TRBJ1-3; tentatively, D is TRBD1 (5 bases). The sequence was obtained from a human donor with alopecia areata. Here the sequenced sample was CD4+ T cells sorted from blood, taken at approximately week 31, from a patient treated with tofacitinib. The CDR3 nucleotides are TGTGCCAGCAGCCCCAGGTCCGGGGCTCAAGCATCTGGAAACACCATATATTTT. This gives the protein CASSPRSGAQASGNTIYF.